The sequence of this T cell receptor (beta chain) was determined in a study of PD-L1 blockade in urothelial cancer (dated by TCRdb to 2016 to 2017). Notes on the research overall: Therapy was started at some point between 2013 and 2015 for all patients, and atezolizumab 1,200 mg was administered intravenously every 3 weeks. About 90% of the 29 patients were males with bladder-origin urothelial cancer, and about 65% of the roughly 30 reported a prior smoking history. An ECOG performance status of 0 or 1 was recorded for the patients, and 0 to 3 prior chemotherapy regimens had been received by the patients. Blood samples were analyzed at 3 weeks after treatment start (second dose) and at 6 weeks after treatment start. Blood samples gave a median of about 130,000 T cells and 80,000 or so unique TCRs, with a median clonality of roughly 0.08. The study was an exploratory multi-omic analysis of somatic, immune and clinical correlates of response to PD-L1 blockade with atezolizumab in urothelial cancer. TCR sequencing covered pretreatment tumor samples and matched, serially collected peripheral blood taken before and after atezolizumab treatment. Progression-free survival longer than 6 months counted as durable clinical benefit, and TCR features were additionally tested against both progression-free and overall survival. In the same patients, pretreatment tumors underwent whole exome sequencing and RNA sequencing in addition to TCR sequencing. Roughly 10 patients achieved durable clinical benefit and approximately 20 did not. Twenty-nine patients had pretreatment blood TCR-seq, around 25 had at least one posttreatment blood collection, and around 25 had tumor TCR-seq.

The paper's findings and limits, for the study overall: Because the sample size was small (n ≈ 29) and many of the analyses were exploratory, the results are meant to be hypothesis-generating. A pretreatment peripheral blood TCR clonality below the median was linked to improved progression-free and overall survival. Greater expansion of tumor-associated TCR clones in peripheral blood 3 weeks after the start of treatment was observed in patients with durable benefit (n ≈ 20, p = 0.022).

For this clone: Its binding antigen is unknown. Per-base quality was not reported, and no clone a single base away is much larger than it.

Per the germline V gene, MDHEN is the CDR1 and SYDVKM is the CDR2. The CDR3 runs 15 residues from the cysteine to the phenylalanine. CDR3 DNA only is kept here, 45 bases in frame from base 1. V is pruned by 5 bases and J by 8 bases, leaving 13 bases of the junction without a gene match. To estimate absolute template abundance from read counts, synthetic TCR analog templates were spiked into each PCR. TCRbeta CDR3 regions were amplified from genomic DNA with bias-controlled V and J gene primers using the immunoSEQ assay. Sequencing of rearranged TCRbeta segments was performed at approximately 20X coverage. In the authors' own workflow: Sequencing errors were corrected by clustering and CDR3s were annotated against IMGT to assign V, D and J genes. Downstream analyses used only productive TCRbeta rearrangements, leaving out any out-of-frame or stop-codon sequences. To compute clonality, Shannon entropy was normalized by the log of the number of unique productive sequences and then subtracted from one. Fisher's exact test with Benjamini-Hochberg correction, at a threshold of adjusted p below 0.01, was used to find clones that differed between time points or between blood and tumor. As stored in TCRdb, this immuneACCESS dataset retains in-frame rearrangements with V and J assigned. A fraction of the clones does not appear; measured against another copy, unresolved V genes explain less than half of the discrepancy, and the remainder lacks a known reason. Clone size and the V and J calls come from that table; the DNA yielded D and trimming. The sample table records more than 45,000 clones; over 75% of these occur just once. The ten largest clones take up 4.5% of the sample.

A total of 29 patients with locally advanced or metastatic urothelial carcinoma, treated at Memorial Sloan Kettering on a trial protocol, made up the cohort. Peripheral blood mononuclear cells were collected pretreatment and during treatment, at between 1 and 8 total time points per patient. The Qiagen DNeasy Blood extraction kit was used to purify genomic DNA from total PBMCs and tumor samples. Collected pretreatment and during treatment, PBMCs were isolated and stored as previously described. Sequenced here: PBMCs, sampled around atezolizumab (anti-PD-L1) treatment. Here the chain combines TRBV28 and TRBJ1-2; 8 nucleotides in the junction match TRBD1. The TCR comes from a man in his 70s with urothelial cancer. The base sequence is TGTGCCAGCAGTCCTCCCGGGACAGGAGTAGGAGGCTACACCTTC. Its protein is CASSPPGTGVGGYTF.